A few counts support the clone carrying this T cell receptor beta chain. This sample was included in a study of blood T cell repertoires in COVID-19. Assay used: immunoSEQ multiplex PCR; TCRdb lists only in-frame clones, some missing. The data contain more than 95,000 clones, 85% of them seen just once; the ten biggest clones take up more than 20%. This sequence was found in a woman older than 75 with acute or convalescent COVID-19. Sequenced input: peripheral blood.

CDR3 sequence: CASSRTDAGNTIYF. CDR3 bases: TGTGCCAGCTCGAGGACAGACGCTGGAAACACCATATATTTT. The V call is TRBV9, the J call TRBJ1-3; D is possibly TRBD1 (6 bases). Trimming pared 7 bases from V and 2 bases from J, leaving 13 bases between. The CDR3 spans 14 residues. CDR1 and CDR2 from the germline V gene are SGDLS and YYNGEE.